This TCR beta chain was sequenced during a study of blood T cell repertoires in COVID-19 (dated by TCRdb to 2019 to 2021). Background for the entire study: The collaborator samples originated in the United States, Italy and Spain and spanned the acute and convalescent phases of COVID-19. The prospective study material was composed of cDNA or gDNA derived from T cells, B-cell-depleted T cells, or PBMCs. A freely available public database, intended as a resource for researchers studying the immune response to SARS-CoV-2, is where the repertoires were released. The sample metadata nearly always contained a de-identified subject ID, COVID-19 status, age in years and sex. Deeply sampled blood TCRbeta repertoires from subjects exposed to, actively infected with, or recovered from COVID-19 were included in the dataset. Where available, HLA class I and class II types were obtained from metadata supplied by the sample provider rather than from assay-based typing. The samples were drawn from two sources: the first 160 participants of the ongoing ImmuneRACE study, and 1,254 subjects contributed by 6 global collaborators. What the study reported, not specific to this receptor: The quantity of clinical and demographic metadata differed by source and by participant and was supplied without curation.

Each collaborating institution followed its own protocols to collect whole blood in K2EDTA tubes. For TCRbeta analysis, collaborators shipped samples in one of three forms: frozen whole blood, isolated PBMCs, or DNA extracted from either of those sample types. Worth noting for this clone: Its antigen has not been determined. Base qualities are missing; no much larger clone stands one base away.

V is cut by 0 bases and J by 4 bases, and the space between the germline ends is 31 bases. The CDR3 holds 21 amino acids from the cysteine to the phenylalanine. Only the CDR3 DNA is retained, 63 bases long and in frame from the first base. TCRbeta CDR3 regions were amplified from genomic DNA using the immunoSEQ Assay, a bias-controlled multiplex PCR. The original pipeline was this. Within the assay, amplification of reference gene primers was used to estimate how many nucleated cells each sample contained. To quantify the absolute abundance of each unique TCRbeta CDR3 rearrangement, sequence reads were collapsed and filtered. For each sample, productive Simpson clonality was calculated by taking the square root of Simpson's diversity index across productive rearrangements. Sourced from immuneACCESS, this table was stored by TCRdb with only in-frame sequences that have V and J called. A share of the clones is absent; for the studies checked, an unresolved V gene accounts for under half, and the remainder has no known explanation. From that table come the V and J calls and clone size; the DNA was used to work out D and trimming. Counted in this sample were 85,000 to 100,000 clones; under 90% of them appeared once. The ten largest clones take up about a quarter of the sample.

Input material: peripheral blood. Rearrangement joined TRBV5-3 to TRBJ1-1, with the D gene too uncertain to name. TRBV5-3 is recorded as an ORF, its role being uncertain. The source of this sequence is a human donor in a cohort sampled during active COVID-19. The nucleotide sequence reads as follows: TGTGCCAGAAGCTTGGTCACCACAACGGAGAGGTCCCTAACCGCGGGCACTGAAGCTTTCTTT. This encodes CARSLVTTTERSLTAGTEAFF.